The 20 T cell receptor beta chains below all came from one sample that was sequenced in a study. Cells sorted as Tregs were CD4+, CD25+ and CD127-/low. TCRdb passed the 5' RACE reads through MiXCR, listing each CDR3 protein once. This sample has tens of thousands of distinct CDR3 sequences, with 25% to 30% found just once. Material: tumor-infiltrating Tregs sorted from the breast tumor. The receptors were sampled from a female donor with breast cancer.

The table lists this clonotype with a few counts. The chain carries TRBV3-1 and TRBJ2-7, with D hard to call. The CDR3 covers 11 residues. CDR1 and CDR2 from the germline V gene are LGHDT and YNNKEL (reference sequence). V was shortened by 2 bases and J by 3 bases, with 2 bases between the two germline ends. CDR3 region: CASSQLYEQYF. In DNA, the CDR3 is TGTGCCAGCAGCCAACTCTACGAGCAGTACTTC.

In this sample, this clonotype turned up many times. This chain uses TRBV4-1 with TRBJ1-6; a weak D match, TRBD1 (5 bases). Germline V gives CDR1 MGHRA, CDR2 YSYEKL. This CDR3 region has 16 residues. V was trimmed by 0 bases and J by 9 bases, leaving 15 bases between them. CDR3 protein: CASSQDRSRVSSPLHF. In DNA form, the CDR3 reads TGCGCCAGCAGCCAAGATCGAAGCAGGGTGAGTTCACCCCTCCACTTT.

This clonotype has a count of ten or more. This chain joins TRBV20-1 and TRBJ2-1; 8 bases fit TRBD2. There are 13 residues in the CDR3. The germline V gene encodes CDR1 DFQATT and CDR2 SNEGSKA (reference sequence). V dropped 4 bases and J dropped 5; count of bases not matched to a gene: 4. CDR3 sequence reads: CSAIASGHNEQFF. CDR3 DNA sequence: TGCAGTGCTATCGCTAGCGGGCACAATGAGCAGTTCTTC.

This clonotype came up many times. The V call is TRBV5-1, the J call TRBJ2-7; maybe TRBD2 (6 bases). The CDR3 is made up of 14 amino acids. V lost 4 bases to trimming and J lost 5 bases, with 16 bases between them. The germline gives CDR1 SGHRS, CDR2 YFSETQ. As DNA, the CDR3 is TGCGCCAGCAGCAGCCTACTTGTAGCGGACGAGCAGTACTTC. Amino acids: CASSSLLVADEQYF.

The chain employs TRBV10-3 and TRBJ2-1; a weak D match, TRBD2 (6 bases). Germline V gene lookup returns CDR1 ENHRY and CDR2 SYGVKD. Trimming removed 2 bases at V and 6 bases at J, with 17 bases between. This CDR3 spans 16 amino acids. The CDR3 DNA sequence: TGTGCCATCAGTGAGAGGGACTCCCTATTGGCCAATGAGCAGTTCTTC. It specifies CAISERDSLLANEQFF.

This clonotype was detected many times. The rearrangement uses TRBV12-3 or TRBV12-4 and TRBJ1-5; 7 bases line up with TRBD1. This CDR3 region has 15 residues. V dropped 1 base and J dropped 6; count of bases not matched to a gene: 6. CDR3 in amino acids: CASSLEQGGVQPQHF. For the CDR3, the DNA is TGTGCCAGCAGTTTAGAGCAGGGGGGGGTTCAGCCCCAGCATTTT.

This clonotype was picked up one time. The genes are TRBV6-1 and TRBJ1-1; D gene ambiguous. Trimming took 1 base from V and 11 from J, leaving 14 bases between them. Germline V gene lookup returns CDR1 MNHNS and CDR2 SASEGT. This CDR3 has 13 residues. This chain's CDR3 is CASSEGGLLGAFF. The CDR3 DNA is TGTGCCAGCAGTGAAGGGGGTCTACTGGGGGCTTTCTTT.

In regard to this clonotype: A clone one base away is much larger, so this may be a read error. The genes are TRBV20-1 and TRBJ2-7; 9 bases fit TRBD2. The CDR3 runs 14 residues. The V and J ends lost 6 bases and 5 bases, in that order; junction bases with no gene match: 11. CDR1 is DFQATT and CDR2 is SNEGSKA in the germline V gene (reference sequence). DNA for the CDR3: TGCAGTGCGGGGGGGACTAGCAGGAGCCACGAGCAGTACTTC. Its protein product is CSAGGTSRSHEQYF.

This clonotype was seen many times. V is TRBV6-2 or TRBV6-3 and J is TRBJ1-5; the D is unclear. V dropped 1 base and J dropped 4 bases, with 8 bases sitting between them. Germline V CDR1 and CDR2: MNHEY, SVGEGT. This CDR3 region has 14 residues. CDR3 amino acids: CASSYLGRNQPQHF. The CDR3 nucleotides read TGTGCCAGCAGTTACTTGGGGAGGAATCAGCCCCAGCATTTT.

This clonotype is judged medium-sized. The chain recombines TRBV5-1 with TRBJ1-2; D gene unclear. Trimming shortened V by 7 bases and J by 5 bases, and 15 bases separated the two germline ends. Germline assignment: CDR1 SGHRS and CDR2 YFSETQ. This CDR3 contains 13 residues. The CDR3 nucleotides are TGCGCCAGCGCTCCAGACCCGGGTTATGGCTACACCTTC. This gives the protein CASAPDPGYGYTF.

This clonotype was counted only a few times. This may be a read error: a much more frequent sequence differs by one nucleotide. The chain uses TRBV6-1 and TRBJ1-2; weak D call: TRBD1 (5 bases). Germline-derived CDR1 and CDR2 are MNHNS and SASEGT. V lost 6 bases and J 5 bases, leaving 13 bases between the germline ends. The CDR3 spans 13 residues. CDR3 loop: CASSCREGYGYTF. CDR3 coding DNA: TGTGCCAGCAGCTGTAGGGAGGGGTATGGCTACACCTTC.

The rearrangement uses TRBV25-1 and TRBJ2-3, with 10 nucleotides matching TRBD2. CDR3 size: 15 residues. Germline assignment: CDR1 MGHDK and CDR2 SYGVNS. V lost 3 bases to trimming and J lost 4 bases; unmatched junction nucleotides: 4. CDR3: CASSEKREGADTQYF. The CDR3 DNA reads TGTGCCAGCAGTGAGAAGCGGGAGGGCGCAGATACGCAGTATTTT. Full variable domain (missing parts from reference TRBV25-1 and TRBJ2-3): EADIYQTPRYLVIGTGKKITLECSQTMGHDKMYWYQQDPGMELHLIHYSYGVNSTEKGDLSSESTVSRIRTEHFPLTLESARPSHTSQYLCASSEKREGADTQYFGPGTRLTVL.

This clonotype has at least ten counts. This chain connects TRBV20-1 to TRBJ1-6; no firm D call. V shed 0 bases and J shed 7 bases, with 13 bases lying between them. CDR1 is DFQATT, CDR2 SNEGSKA, per germline (reference sequence). The CDR3 covers 15 residues. CDR3 sequence reads: CSARDPGLHNSPLHF. The DNA for the CDR3 is TGCAGTGCTAGAGATCCCGGACTCCACAATTCACCCCTCCACTTT.

Of note for this clonotype: This may be a read error: a much more frequent sequence differs by one nucleotide. CDR3 in amino acids: CASSRGRGKTEAFF. The CDR3 DNA follows: TGTGCCAGCAGTCGGGGCAGGGGAAAGACTGAAGCTTTCTTT. V usage is TRBV6-5 and J usage is TRBJ1-1; the D gene is possibly TRBD1 (6 bases). The CDR3 is made up of 14 amino acids. Trimming removed 5 bases at V and 5 bases at J, with 15 bases between. The V gene's germline CDR1 is MNHEY and CDR2 SVGAGI.

This clonotype was seen a handful of times. One base away lies a much larger clone, so this may be a sequencing read error. This chain connects TRBV20-1 to TRBJ1-2; D unresolved. Trimming took off 5 bases at V and 5 bases at J, with 9 bases between the two ends. Germline values: CDR1 DFQATT, CDR2 SNEGSKA (reference sequence). This CDR3 has 11 residues. As DNA, the CDR3 is TGCAGTGCTGGTGGGAGGTATGGCTACACCTTC. Protein product: CSAGGRYGYTF.

Worth noting for this clonotype: A read error may explain this, as a much larger clone is one base away. The chain couples TRBV3-1 to TRBJ1-1; D perhaps matches TRBD1 (5 bases). CDR1 is LGHDT and CDR2 is YNNKEL in the germline V gene (reference sequence). This CDR3 contains 15 residues. The DNA for the CDR3 is TGTGTCAGCAGCCATAGCAGGGTTGGAGGCACTGAAGCTTTCTTT. Residues: CVSSHSRVGGTEAFF.

A few counts support this clonotype. Being one base from a much bigger clone, this may be a read error. The chain has TRBV12-3 or TRBV12-4 and TRBJ1-1; no clear D gene. The CDR3 spans 13 residues. V lost 7 bases to trimming and J lost 5 bases, with 14 bases between them. The CDR3 loop reads CASKAAWGTEAFF. CDR3 in DNA: TGTGCCAGCAAGGCTGCCTGGGGTACTGAAGCTTTCTTT.

By proportion, this clonotype is medium-sized. V gene TRBV29-1 combines with J gene TRBJ1-2, with TRBD1 matching over 8 bases. The J segment lost 6 bases and the V segment lost 6 bases, leaving 18 bases of the junction unmatched. Looked up from germline, CDR1 is SQVTM and CDR2 is ANQGSEA. This CDR3 spans 16 amino acids. CDR3 bases: TGCAGCGTGGAGTCCGCACCAGGGGGCGAGGATCATGGCTACACCTTC. It yields the protein CSVESAPGGEDHGYTF.

Many counts were recorded for this clonotype. The CDR3 protein is CASSTTTLAGVGDEQFF. In DNA form, the CDR3 reads TGTGCCAGCAGCACCACCACCCTAGCGGGAGTAGGAGATGAGCAGTTCTTC. The chain has TRBV7-3 and TRBJ2-1; 10 nucleotides agree with TRBD2. The CDR3 covers 17 residues. CDR1 and CDR2 from the germline V gene are SGHTA and FQGTGA. V gave up 5 bases and J gave up 8 bases; unmatched junction bases: 15.

Ten or more counts support this clonotype. The rearrangement links TRBV6-5 to TRBJ2-3; D is tentatively TRBD1 or TRBD2 (5 bases each). V shed 0 bases and J shed 8 bases, with 6 bases lying between them. This CDR3 is built from 12 residues. Germline CDR1 and CDR2: MNHEY and SVGAGI. Written as DNA, the CDR3 is TGTGCCAGCAGTTACTCTGGGGGTACGCAGTATTTT. Amino acids: CASSYSGGTQYF.